Below are 18 T cell receptor beta chains sequenced from a single sample in a study of cytomegalovirus exposure and HLA in healthy donors. Amplification used 60 Vbeta primers and 13 Jbeta primers. The protocol was immunoSEQ multiplex PCR, while the TCRdb copy is restricted to in-frame clones and leaves out a portion. The table records about 36,000 clones, roughly three quarters of them present only once. The sample taken for sequencing was PBMCs. The receptors come from a man aged 25 to 45 in good health and CMV-seronegative.

This clone was detected a few times. The gene calls are TRBV20-1 and TRBJ2-5; unclear D gene. CDR3 length equals 11 residues. V was shortened by 2 bases and J by 4 bases, with 5 bases between the two germline ends. Germline V gene sequence: CDR1 DFQATT, CDR2 SNEGSKA (reference sequence). CDR3 nucleotides: TGCAGTGCTAGACCCGTAGAGACCCAGTACTTC. Protein: CSARPVETQYF.

This chain links TRBV10-3 with TRBJ2-1, with a weak D call TRBD1 (5 bases). V shed 0 bases and J shed 10 bases, with 19 bases lying between them. CDR3 length: 16 amino acids. The V gene's germline CDR1 is ENHRY and CDR2 SYGVKD. CDR3 in DNA: TGTGCCATCAGTGAGTCCAGGGCAGGAGTGGTGCGGGAGCAGTTCTTC. This encodes CAISESRAGVVREQFF.

The chain couples TRBV6-5 to TRBJ1-6; 8 bases fit TRBD1. Germline-derived CDR1 and CDR2 are MNHEY and SVGAGI. Unmatched junction bases numbered 5, after V lost 5 bases and J lost 8 bases. The CDR3 covers 14 residues. The CDR3 DNA is TGTGCCAGCAGTCCGGGACAGGAATATTCACCCCTCCACTTT. It encodes CASSPGQEYSPLHF.

The chain has TRBV7-8 and TRBJ1-1, with D maybe TRBD1 (6 bases). There are 16 residues in the CDR3. Germline V lookup: CDR1 SGHVS, CDR2 FQNEAQ. The V and J ends lost 6 bases and 0 bases respectively, with 17 bases between them. CDR3 DNA: TGTGCCAGCAGGACGGAGGGGGGGCTCGTGAACACTGAAGCTTTCTTT. Translating gives CASRTEGGLVNTEAFF.

This chain uses TRBV4-2 with TRBJ1-2, with D possibly matching TRBD1 (5 bases). V shed 2 bases and J shed 3 bases, with 7 bases lying between them. This CDR3 has 13 residues. CDR1 LGHNA and CDR2 YNFKEQ come from the germline V gene. CDR3 in amino acids: CASSQQGDYGYTF. In nucleotides, the CDR3 is TGTGCCAGCAGCCAACAGGGTGACTATGGCTACACCTTC.

The gene calls are TRBV2 and TRBJ2-1, with 7 nucleotides matching TRBD2. The CDR3 is 17 residues long. Germline V lookup: CDR1 SNHLY, CDR2 FYNNEI. With V trimmed by 7 bases and J by 3 bases, 15 bases remained unmatched. The CDR3: CASTPIRGVGLYNEQFF. The DNA for the CDR3 is TGTGCCAGCACACCAATCCGGGGGGTAGGGCTCTACAATGAGCAGTTCTTC.

The chain has TRBV28 and TRBJ2-5, with D uncertain. The V end was cut by 1 base, the J end by 4 bases, with 7 bases between. The CDR3 contains 13 residues. Germline lookup yields CDR1 MDHEN and CDR2 SYDVKM. The DNA for the CDR3 is TGTGCCAGCAGTTTATACTCCGGAGAGACCCAGTACTTC. Protein product: CASSLYSGETQYF.

The chain recombines TRBV27 with TRBJ1-5; possible D gene TRBD1, 6 bases. V was shortened by 6 bases and J by 6 bases, with 12 bases between the two germline ends. The CDR3 has 13 residues. CDR1 MNHEY and CDR2 SMNVEV come from the germline V gene (reference sequence). The CDR3 DNA sequence: TGTGCCAGCAGATCAACAGGGACTCAGCCCCAGCATTTT. Residues: CASRSTGTQPQHF.

This clone was detected once. The chain combines TRBV28 with TRBJ2-1; no clear D. CDR1 is MDHEN and CDR2 is SYDVKM in the germline V gene. The CDR3 consists of 11 residues. V was shortened by 7 bases and J by 8 bases, with 9 bases between the two germline ends. This chain's CDR3 is CASTSRDEQFF. CDR3 in DNA: TGTGCCAGCACCTCAAGAGATGAGCAGTTCTTC.

CDR3 nucleotide sequence: TGTGCCAGCCGCACCCGGGGACAGGGGCCAGATACGCAGTATTTT. Protein product: CASRTRGQGPDTQYF. The genes are TRBV28 and TRBJ2-3; 10 bases align to TRBD1. The CDR3 has 15 residues. J gave up 4 bases and V 8 bases, and 9 bases lay outside the gene matches. Germline lookup yields CDR1 MDHEN and CDR2 SYDVKM.

V usage is TRBV7-9 and J usage is TRBJ2-2, with 7 bases lining up with TRBD1. CDR3 length: 13 residues. The germline V gene has CDR1 SEHNR and CDR2 FQNEAQ (reference sequence). The junction had 4 bases not matched to a gene; V was cut back by 11 bases and J by 1 base. CDR3 loop: CASRDRNTGELFF. The DNA of the CDR3 is TGTGCCTCCCGGGACAGGAACACCGGGGAGCTGTTTTTT.

The gene calls are TRBV6-1 and TRBJ2-1; 7 positions match TRBD2. Per germline, CDR1 MNHNS and CDR2 SASEGT. V shed 4 bases and J 1 base; nucleotides not matched to a gene: 7. CDR3 length equals 16 residues. The CDR3 sequence is CASSGGAGPSYNEQFF. The CDR3 nucleotides read TGTGCCAGCAGTGGGGGAGCGGGACCGTCCTACAATGAGCAGTTCTTC.

The V and J genes are TRBV7-9 and TRBJ2-3; perhaps TRBD1 as D (6 bases). The CDR3 sequence is 14 residues long. Trimming removed 1 base from V and 2 bases from J, with 7 bases in between. Germline CDR1 and CDR2: SEHNR and FQNEAQ (reference sequence). The CDR3 here is CASSLGDNTDTQYF. CDR3 coding DNA: TGTGCCAGCAGCTTAGGGGACAACACAGATACGCAGTATTTT.

This rearrangement joins TRBV5-1 to TRBJ2-3; TRBD1 is a possible D gene (5 bases). CDR1 and CDR2 from the germline V gene are SGHRS and YFSETQ. The CDR3 runs 14 residues. Between the trimmed V and J ends, which lost 2 bases and 2 bases, there was a span of 9 bases. The CDR3 bases are TGCGCCAGCAGCTTCAGACAGACCACAGATACGCAGTATTTT. This encodes CASSFRQTTDTQYF. Based on the CDR3 plus reference TRBV5-1 and TRBJ2-3, the full variable domain is KAGVTQTPRYLIKTRGQQVTLSCSPISGHRSVSWYQQTPGQGLQFLFEYFSETQRNKGNFPGRFSGRQFSNSRSEMNVSTLELGDSALYLCASSFRQTTDTQYFGPGTRLTVL.

This clone has a single count. The V gene is TRBV6-6, the J gene TRBJ2-5, with a tentative D call TRBD1 (6 bases). The length of the CDR3 is 12 residues. V lost 7 bases, J lost 5 bases, and 11 bases lay in between. Germline assignment: CDR1 MNHNY and CDR2 SVGAGI (reference sequence). CDR3 DNA sequence: TGTGCCAGCAAACAGGGACACGAGACCCAGTACTTC. This sequence encodes CASKQGHETQYF.

This clone was counted only a few times. The chain has TRBV7-8 and TRBJ2-1, with 8 bases matching TRBD2. The germline V gene has CDR1 SGHVS and CDR2 FQNEAQ. V was pared by 5 bases and J by 13 bases, with 7 bases of the junction left unmatched. This CDR3 is built from 12 residues. The CDR3 DNA reads TGTGCCAGCAGCCCTACTAGCGGCGTTCAGTTCTTC. Protein sequence: CASSPTSGVQFF.

The chain uses TRBV6-5 and TRBJ2-3; 8 bases line up with TRBD2. After removal of 4 bases from V and 6 bases from J, the junction contained 6 bases not matched to a gene. Germline CDR1 and CDR2: MNHEY and SVGAGI. This CDR3 is built from 14 residues. In nucleotides, the CDR3 is TGTGCCAGCAGTTCCCTCCCGGGGGGGGATACGCAGTATTTT. Translating it yields CASSSLPGGDTQYF.

The gene calls are TRBV7-8 and TRBJ1-2; the match to TRBD1 covers 8 bases. The CDR3 is made up of 12 amino acids. The V gene's germline CDR1 is SGHVS and CDR2 FQNEAQ. J was trimmed by 6 bases and V by 4 bases; bases with no gene match: 1. CDR3: CASSWGQDGYTF. CDR3 nucleotide sequence: TGTGCCAGCAGCTGGGGACAGGATGGCTACACCTTC.